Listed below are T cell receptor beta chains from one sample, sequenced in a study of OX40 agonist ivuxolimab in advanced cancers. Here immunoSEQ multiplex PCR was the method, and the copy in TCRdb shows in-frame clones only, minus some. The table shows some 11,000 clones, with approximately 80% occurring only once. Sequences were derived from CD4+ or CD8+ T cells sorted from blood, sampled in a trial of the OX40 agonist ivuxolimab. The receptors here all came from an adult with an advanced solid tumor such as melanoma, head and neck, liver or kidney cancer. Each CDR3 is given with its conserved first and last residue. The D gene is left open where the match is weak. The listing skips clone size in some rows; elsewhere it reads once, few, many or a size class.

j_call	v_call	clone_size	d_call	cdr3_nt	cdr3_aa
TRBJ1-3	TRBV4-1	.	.	TGCGCCAGCAGCTATGCCGGCGACTTCTCTGGAAACACCATATATTTT	CASSYAGDFSGNTIYF
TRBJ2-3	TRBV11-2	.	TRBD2	TGTGCCAGCAGCTTCAGGACTAGCGGGGATAGCACAGATACGCAGTATTTT	CASSFRTSGDSTDTQYF
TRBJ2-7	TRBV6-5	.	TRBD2	TGTGCCAGCAGTCGGGAGGACTACGAGCAGTACTTC	CASSREDYEQYF
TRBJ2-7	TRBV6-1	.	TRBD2	TGTGCCAGCAGGGAAAGCGGGGGGAGCTCCTACGAGCAGTACTTC	CASRESGGSSYEQYF
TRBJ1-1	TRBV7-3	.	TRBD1	TGTGCCAGCAGCCCCAGCCCGGGACAGGGGGCCACTGAAGCTTTCTTT	CASSPSPGQGATEAFF
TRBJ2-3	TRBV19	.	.	TGTGCCAGTGGGGTTTTAGATACGCAGTATTTT	CASGVLDTQYF
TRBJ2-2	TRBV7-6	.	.	TGTGCCAGCAGCTTATGGTCTAGCGAGAACACCGGGGAGCTGTTTTTT	CASSLWSSENTGELFF
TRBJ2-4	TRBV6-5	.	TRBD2	TGTGCCAGCAGTTTACTAGCGGGAGGCTTTGGGGACATTCAGTACTTC	CASSLLAGGFGDIQYF
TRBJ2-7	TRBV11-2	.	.	TGTGCCAGCAGACGGGGGTTCGGCTACGAGCAGTACTTC	CASRRGFGYEQYF
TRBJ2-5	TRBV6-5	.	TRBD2	TGTGCCAGCACCGAGGCGGGGGGCTTGAGGGAGACCCAGTACTTC	CASTEAGGLRETQYF
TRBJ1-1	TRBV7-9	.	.	TGTGCCAGCAGCCTAACTTCGACAGGACTGAACACTGAAGCTTTCTTT	CASSLTSTGLNTEAFF
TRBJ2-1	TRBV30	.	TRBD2	TGTGCCTGGAGTGTACGGGGGGGGAGCGTCAATGAGCAGTTCTTC	CAWSVRGGSVNEQFF
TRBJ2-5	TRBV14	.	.	TGTGCCAGCAGCCAAATGGAGACCCAGTACTTC	CASSQMETQYF
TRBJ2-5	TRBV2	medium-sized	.	TGTGCCAGCAGCACCTCGGACAGCCAAGAGACCCAGTACTTC	CASSTSDSQETQYF
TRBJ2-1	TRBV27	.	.	TGTGCCAGCAGTTCGCCTCATTCGGCCTACAATGAGCAGTTCTTC	CASSSPHSAYNEQFF
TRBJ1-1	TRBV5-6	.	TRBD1	TGTGCCAGCAGCGCCCCAGGGGGCATCGGTGCTTTCTTT	CASSAPGGIGAFF
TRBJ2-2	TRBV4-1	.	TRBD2	TGCGCCAGCAGCCAAGAAGTTTGGGTAGCGGGGCCCGGGGAGCTGTTTTTT	CASSQEVWVAGPGELFF
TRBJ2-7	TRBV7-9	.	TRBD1	TGTGCCAGCAGCTTAGGAGTGGACAGGGACTACGAGCAGTACTTC	CASSLGVDRDYEQYF
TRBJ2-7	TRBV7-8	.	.	TGTGCCAGCAGCCCTAGTCCAGGCTACGAGCAGTACTTC	CASSPSPGYEQYF
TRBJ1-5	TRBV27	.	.	TGTGCCAGCAGTTTTGTACAGCCCGGTCAGCCCCAGCATTTT	CASSFVQPGQPQHF
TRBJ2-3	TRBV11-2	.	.	TGTGCCAGCAGCTTAACGGCGCGGGACACCAGCACAGATACGCAGTATTTT	CASSLTARDTSTDTQYF
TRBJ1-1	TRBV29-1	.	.	TGCAGCGTTGAAGACTTCGGTGGGGCTGCGGGGATTAACACTGAAGCTTTCTTT	CSVEDFGGAAGINTEAFF
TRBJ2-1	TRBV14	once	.	TGTGCCAGCAGCCCCCTGGACAGTTACAATGAGCAGTTCTTC	CASSPLDSYNEQFF
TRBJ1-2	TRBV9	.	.	TGTGCCAGCAGCGTATGGGAGGCCCAACCGGACGAATATGGCTACACCTTC	CASSVWEAQPDEYGYTF
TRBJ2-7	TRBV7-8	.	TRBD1	TGTGCCAGCACCATACAGGGGAAAGTCTCCGAGCAGTACTTC	CASTIQGKVSEQYF
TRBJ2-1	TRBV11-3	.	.	TGTGCCAGCAGCCCCTTTGACAGGTGGAGCTCCTACAATGAGCAGTTCTTC	CASSPFDRWSSYNEQFF
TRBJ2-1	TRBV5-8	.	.	TGTGCCAGCAGCTTGACAGGGTTGAGTGAGCAGTTCTTC	CASSLTGLSEQFF
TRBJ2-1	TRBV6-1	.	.	TGTGCCACCACTGACGACGGCTGGGAGCAGTTCTTC	CATTDDGWEQFF
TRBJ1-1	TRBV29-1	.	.	TGCAGCGTTGAAGAGGGGAACACTGAAGCTTTCTTT	CSVEEGNTEAFF
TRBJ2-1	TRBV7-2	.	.	TGTGCCAGCAGCTTAATCAGCTACAATGAGCAGTTCTTC	CASSLISYNEQFF
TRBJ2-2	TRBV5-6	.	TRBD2	TGTGCCAGCAGCTTGGGGATGATTCTAGCGGGAAACACCGGGGAGCTGTTTTTT	CASSLGMILAGNTGELFF
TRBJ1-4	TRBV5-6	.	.	TGTGCCAGCAGCCGGGGGACGGGTGAAAAACTGTTTTTT	CASSRGTGEKLFF
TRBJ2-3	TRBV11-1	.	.	TGTGCCAGCAGCTTTGGGGCAGGGGCAGATACGCAGTATTTT	CASSFGAGADTQYF
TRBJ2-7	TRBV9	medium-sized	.	TGTGCCAGCAGCGTAGAGGGGTCCTACGAGCAGTACTTC	CASSVEGSYEQYF
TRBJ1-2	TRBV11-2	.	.	TGTGCCAGCAGCTTAGATCGGGGCGGCCACTATGGCTACACCTTC	CASSLDRGGHYGYTF
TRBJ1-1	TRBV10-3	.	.	TGTGCCACAAGACAAGGCACTGAAGCTTTCTTT	CATRQGTEAFF
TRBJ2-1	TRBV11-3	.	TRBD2	TGTGCCAGCAGCTTAGAAAGGGGACTAGCTCCGTACAATGAGCAGTTCTTC	CASSLERGLAPYNEQFF
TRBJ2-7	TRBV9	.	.	TGTGCCAGCAGCGGAGGGTTTGACGAGCAGTACTTC	CASSGGFDEQYF
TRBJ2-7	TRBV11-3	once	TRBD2	TGTGCCAGCAGCTCCGGACTAGCGGGAGAGGGGGAGCAGTACTTC	CASSSGLAGEGEQYF
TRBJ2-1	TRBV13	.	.	TGTGCCAGCAGCTGGCAAGGACTGGAGTTCGCCTACAATGAGCAGTTCTTC	CASSWQGLEFAYNEQFF
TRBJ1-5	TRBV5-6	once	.	TGTGCCAGCAGCTTCGGGGCAGGACAGCCCCAGCATTTT	CASSFGAGQPQHF
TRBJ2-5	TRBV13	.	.	TGTGCCGGCAATGCCAGGGGAATCGAAGAGACCCAGTACTTC	CAGNARGIEETQYF